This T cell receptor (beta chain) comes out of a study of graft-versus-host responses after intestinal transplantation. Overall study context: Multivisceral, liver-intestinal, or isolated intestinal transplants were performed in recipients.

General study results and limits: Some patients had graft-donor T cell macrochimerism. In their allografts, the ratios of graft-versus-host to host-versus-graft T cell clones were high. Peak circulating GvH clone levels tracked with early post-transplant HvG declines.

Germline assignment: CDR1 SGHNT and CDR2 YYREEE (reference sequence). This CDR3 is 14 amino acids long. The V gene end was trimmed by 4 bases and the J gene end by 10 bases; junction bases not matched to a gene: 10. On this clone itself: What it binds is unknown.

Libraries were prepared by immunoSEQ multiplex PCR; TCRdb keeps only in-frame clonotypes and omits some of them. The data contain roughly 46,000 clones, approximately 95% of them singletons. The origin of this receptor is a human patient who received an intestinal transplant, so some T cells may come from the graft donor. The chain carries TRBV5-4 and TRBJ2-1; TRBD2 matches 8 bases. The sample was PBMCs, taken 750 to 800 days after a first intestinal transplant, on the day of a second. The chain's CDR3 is CASSPTGLAGEQFF. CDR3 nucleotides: TGTGCCAGCAGCCCAACAGGACTAGCTGGGGAGCAGTTCTTC.